A selection of T cell receptor beta chains follows, all from one sample in a study of CD8+ T cells in alopecia areata. The protocol was immunoSEQ multiplex PCR, while the TCRdb copy is restricted to in-frame clones and leaves out a portion. Of 150,000 to 200,000 clones listed, about 60% are singletons. The sequenced sample was CD8+ T cells sorted from blood, obtained at week 24, from a patient treated with tofacitinib. The receptors here all came from a human donor with alopecia areata. Both conserved end residues are part of each CDR3. D genes are given only for firm matches. A clone size is listed for some rows: how often the clone was seen (once, few, many), or a class if it is expanded.

>TRBV27|-|-|TRBJ2-5
TGTGCCAGCAGAACAGGAATGGAGACCCAGTACTTC
CASRTGMETQYF
>TRBV13|-|-|TRBJ2-2
TGTGCCAGCAGCTTAGACGGCGTAGGCACCGGGGAGCTGTTTTTT
CASSLDGVGTGELFF
>TRBV4-1|-|-|TRBJ2-5
TGCGCCAGCAGCCAAGATAGGGGGAGACAAGAGACCCAGTACTTC
CASSQDRGRQETQYF
>TRBV6-5|-|-|TRBJ2-7
TGTGCCAGCAGCCAGATTCAGTCCTACGAGCAGTACTTC
CASSQIQSYEQYF
>TRBV15|few|-|TRBJ2-4
TGTGCCACCGAGGGAGAGGGGAGTGGAAACATTCAGTACTTC
CATEGEGSGNIQYF
>TRBV9|-|-|TRBJ2-3
TGTGCCAGCAGCTTGGTCTACACAGATACGCAGTATTTT
CASSLVYTDTQYF
>TRBV27|-|TRBD1|TRBJ2-4
TGTGCCAGCAGTTTAAGGGACAGTACTGTGGCCAAAAACATTCAGTACTTC
CASSLRDSTVAKNIQYF
>TRBV5-1|-|-|TRBJ1-2
TGCGCCAGCAGCTTGGCCTCGGCAGCGAACTATGGCTACACCTTC
CASSLASAANYGYTF
>TRBV5-1|-|-|TRBJ2-5
TGCGCCACCATAAGCCCTGGGGGGACCCAGTACTTC
CATISPGGTQYF
>TRBV7-9|few|-|TRBJ2-1
TGTGCCAGCAGCTTACCCGGGTTTCCCTGGAATGAGCAGTTCTTC
CASSLPGFPWNEQFF
>TRBV2|-|-|TRBJ1-2
TGTGCCAGCAGTGGCAGACACGTCTATGGCTACACCTTC
CASSGRHVYGYTF
>TRBV30|-|-|TRBJ1-2
TGTGCCTGGAGTGGATATCCGGGTACCACTAACTATGGCTACACCTTC
CAWSGYPGTTNYGYTF
>TRBV5-1|-|TRBD1|TRBJ2-7
TGCGCCAGCACCCTGGCAGGGACAGGGGCTTACGAGCAGTACTTC
CASTLAGTGAYEQYF
>TRBV9|-|TRBD1|TRBJ1-6
TGTGCCAGCAGCGCCGCGAGGGGACAGATTACCTATAATTCACCCCTCCACTTT
CASSAARGQITYNSPLHF
>TRBV13|-|-|TRBJ1-6
TGTGCCAGCAGCCAACAGGGTAATTGGAATTCACCCCTCCACTTT
CASSQQGNWNSPLHF
>TRBV2|-|-|TRBJ2-7
TGTGCCAGCAACCCAAGGACAGCCTCCTACGAGCAGTACTTC
CASNPRTASYEQYF
>TRBV20-1|-|-|TRBJ2-3
TGCAGTGGAGGTTCAGATACGCAGTATTTT
CSGGSDTQYF
>TRBV7-8|-|TRBD1|TRBJ2-1
TGTGCCAGCAGCTTATTCAGGACAGGGGGCTCCCACGACTCCTACAATGAGCAGTTCTTC
CASSLFRTGGSHDSYNEQFF
>TRBV29-1|few|TRBD2|TRBJ2-1
TGCAGCGACGGACTAGCGGGGTCGTGGGGGAATGAGCAGTTCTTC
CSDGLAGSWGNEQFF
>TRBV2|few|-|TRBJ2-2
TGTGCCAGCAAAACCCCCGGGACGACGAACACCGGGGAGCTGTTTTTT
CASKTPGTTNTGELFF
>TRBV5-6|-|-|TRBJ2-7
TGTGCCAGCAGCTTGTCGAGCCTCCCCTCCTACGAGCAGTACTTC
CASSLSSLPSYEQYF
>TRBV2|-|-|TRBJ2-7
TGTGCCAGCGGGGGCACGACCTACGAGCAGTACTTC
CASGGTTYEQYF
>TRBV2|-|-|TRBJ2-3
TGTGCCAGCATGGGTGGCAACACAGATACGCAGTATTTT
CASMGGNTDTQYF
>TRBV13|-|-|TRBJ1-2
TGTGCCAGCAGCTTAGACGGGTACCAGGGCTACACCTTC
CASSLDGYQGYTF
>TRBV6-5|-|TRBD2|TRBJ2-3
TGTGCCAGCAGTTATAGACTAGCGGTCGATACGCAGTATTTT
CASSYRLAVDTQYF
>TRBV30|-|-|TRBJ1-3
TGTGCCTGGAGTGTACTCCAGATCTCTGGAAACACCATATATTTT
CAWSVLQISGNTIYF
>TRBV29-1|-|TRBD1|TRBJ1-2
TGCAGCGTCGTGCTCGGACAGGTTAACTATGGCTACACCTTC
CSVVLGQVNYGYTF
>TRBV4-1|-|-|TRBJ2-1
TGCGCCAGCATGGGGGGGGCCCATGAGCAGTTCTTC
CASMGGAHEQFF
>TRBV29-1|few|-|TRBJ2-5
TGCAGCGTCCTCGCGTGGGATCACAAAGAGACCCAGTACTTC
CSVLAWDHKETQYF
>TRBV14|-|TRBD2|TRBJ2-3
TGTGCCAGCAGCCGTGGACTAGCGGACCCAGATACGCAGTATTTT
CASSRGLADPDTQYF
>TRBV14|few|-|TRBJ1-2
TGTGCCAGCAGCCAAGGTCCAGGTCAGGGCTACACCTTC
CASSQGPGQGYTF
>TRBV2|once|-|TRBJ2-7
TGTGCCAGCCCTAGGGGGGGGTCCGTCGGGGAGCAGTACTTC
CASPRGGSVGEQYF
>TRBV6-5|-|TRBD1|TRBJ1-5
TGTGCCAGCAGTCCTAACCAGGGGGCCAGGCCCCAGCATTTT
CASSPNQGARPQHF
>TRBV14|-|-|TRBJ2-7
TGTGCCAGCAGCCATCCCTTGCTTCCCTACGAGCAGTACTTC
CASSHPLLPYEQYF
>TRBV2|-|-|TRBJ1-2
TGTGCCAGCAGTGAGTCATACAGTAACTATGGCTACACCTTC
CASSESYSNYGYTF
>TRBV5-1|-|TRBD2|TRBJ2-5
TGCGCCAGCAGCTTGGCCGTCGGGACTACCCAAGAGACCCAGTACTTC
CASSLAVGTTQETQYF
>TRBV4-1|once|-|TRBJ1-2
TGCGCCAGCAGCCAAGATATCCGGGACTATGGCTACACCTTC
CASSQDIRDYGYTF
>TRBV23-1|-|-|TRBJ1-3
TGCGCCAGCAGTCCCCAGTGGCCGAACACCATATATTTT
CASSPQWPNTIYF
>TRBV2|-|TRBD1|TRBJ1-1
TGTGCCAGCAGTCATATGCGGACAGGGGGATCGAACACTGAAGCTTTCTTT
CASSHMRTGGSNTEAFF
>TRBV29-1|-|-|TRBJ2-3
TGCAGCGTTTTCGGCCCCCCGAAGGGCACAGATACGCAGTATTTT
CSVFGPPKGTDTQYF
>TRBV29-1|-|TRBD2|TRBJ2-1
TGCAGCGTTGTCGGGACTAGCGGGGGAATTGAGCAGTTCTTC
CSVVGTSGGIEQFF
>TRBV29-1|-|-|TRBJ1-2
TGCAGCGTTCCTTTGACAGATAACTATGGCTACACCTTC
CSVPLTDNYGYTF
>TRBV12-5|-|-|TRBJ2-7
TGTGCTAGTGGACCGGACAGCGACGAGCAGTACTTC
CASGPDSDEQYF
>TRBV4-1|-|TRBD1|TRBJ1-5
TGCGCCAGCAGCCAAGATCTTCTGGACAGGAGCAATCAGCCCCAGCATTTT
CASSQDLLDRSNQPQHF
>TRBV9|-|-|TRBJ2-5
TGTGCCAGCAGCCCCCGGATGGGTCTCGGGACCCAGTACTTC
CASSPRMGLGTQYF
>TRBV29-1|-|TRBD1|TRBJ2-5
TGCAGCGTTGATGGGACAGGGGGCAATTTGTCCCAGTACTTC
CSVDGTGGNLSQYF
>TRBV9|-|-|TRBJ2-4
TGTGCCAGCAGCGGTGCTCAGGACATTCAGTACTTC
CASSGAQDIQYF
>TRBV4-2|-|TRBD1|TRBJ1-5
TGTGCCAGCAGCCAAGATCCTTTGACAGGGGTCCAGCCCCAGCATTTT
CASSQDPLTGVQPQHF
>TRBV10-3|-|-|TRBJ2-7
TGTGCCATCAGTGATAGGGCAGGCTACGAGCAGTACTTC
CAISDRAGYEQYF
>TRBV6-4|-|TRBD2|TRBJ2-1
TGTGCCAGCAGCGAGCGGGGGGGCTCCTACAATGAGCAGTTCTTC
CASSERGGSYNEQFF
>TRBV7-9|few|TRBD1|TRBJ2-5
TGTGCCAGCAGCTTAGTACAGGGGGAAGAGACCCAGTACTTC
CASSLVQGEETQYF
>TRBV27|-|TRBD1|TRBJ2-5
TGTGCCAGCAGTCCGTGGACAGGGGGGAGGGTCGAGACCCAGTACTTC
CASSPWTGGRVETQYF
>TRBV25-1|-|-|TRBJ2-3
TGTGCCAGCAGTGTGGGCACAGATACGCAGTATTTT
CASSVGTDTQYF
>TRBV15|few|-|TRBJ2-5
TGTGCCACCAGCAGAGATGGGCCAGCAGTGGAGACCCAGTACTTC
CATSRDGPAVETQYF
>TRBV29-1|-|-|TRBJ2-1
TGCAGCGTAGACTCCAAAGATGGTGAGCAGTTCTTC
CSVDSKDGEQFF
>TRBV19|-|-|TRBJ2-1
TGTGCCAGTAGTTCAACAGCGAATGAGCAGTTCTTC
CASSSTANEQFF